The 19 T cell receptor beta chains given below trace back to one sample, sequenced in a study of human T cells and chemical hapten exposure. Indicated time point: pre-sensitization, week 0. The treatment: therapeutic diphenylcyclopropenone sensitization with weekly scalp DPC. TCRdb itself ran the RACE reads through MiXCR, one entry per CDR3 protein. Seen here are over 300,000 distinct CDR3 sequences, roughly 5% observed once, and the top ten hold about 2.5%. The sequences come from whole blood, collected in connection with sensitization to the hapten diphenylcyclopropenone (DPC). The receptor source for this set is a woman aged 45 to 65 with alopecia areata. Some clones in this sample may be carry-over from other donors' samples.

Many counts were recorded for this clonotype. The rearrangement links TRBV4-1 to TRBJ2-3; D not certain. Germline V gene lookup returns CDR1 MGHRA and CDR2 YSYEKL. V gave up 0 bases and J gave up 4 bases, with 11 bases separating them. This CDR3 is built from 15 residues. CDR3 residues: CASSQEGLAPDTQYF. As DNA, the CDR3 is TGCGCCAGCAGCCAAGAAGGGCTTGCGCCAGATACGCAGTATTTT.

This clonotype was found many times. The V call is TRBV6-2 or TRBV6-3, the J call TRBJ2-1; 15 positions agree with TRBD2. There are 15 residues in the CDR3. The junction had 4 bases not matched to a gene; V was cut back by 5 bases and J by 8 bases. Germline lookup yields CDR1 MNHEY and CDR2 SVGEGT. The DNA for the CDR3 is TGTGCCAGCAGTCCAGGGACTAGCGGGAGGCATGAGCAGTTCTTC. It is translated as CASSPGTSGRHEQFF.

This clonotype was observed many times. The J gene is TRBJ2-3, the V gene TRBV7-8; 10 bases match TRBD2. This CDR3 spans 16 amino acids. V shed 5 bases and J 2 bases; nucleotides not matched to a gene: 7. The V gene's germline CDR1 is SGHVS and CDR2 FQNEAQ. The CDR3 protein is CASSLLAGEFTDTQYF. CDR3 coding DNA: TGTGCCAGCAGCCTCCTAGCGGGAGAGTTCACAGATACGCAGTATTTT.

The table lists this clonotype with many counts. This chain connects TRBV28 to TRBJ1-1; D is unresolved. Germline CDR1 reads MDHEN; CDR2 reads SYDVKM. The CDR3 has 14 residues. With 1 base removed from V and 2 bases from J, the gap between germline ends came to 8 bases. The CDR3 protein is CASSLFPRNTEAFF. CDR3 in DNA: TGTGCCAGCAGTTTATTCCCCCGTAACACTGAAGCTTTCTTT.

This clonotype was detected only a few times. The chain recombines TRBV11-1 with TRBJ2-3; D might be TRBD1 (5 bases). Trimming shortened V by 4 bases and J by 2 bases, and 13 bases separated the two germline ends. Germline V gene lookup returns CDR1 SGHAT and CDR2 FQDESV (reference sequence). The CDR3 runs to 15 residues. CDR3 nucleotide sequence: TGTGCCAGCAGCTCCGCTTCGACAGTCACAGATACGCAGTATTTT. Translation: CASSSASTVTDTQYF.

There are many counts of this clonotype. The CDR3 DNA is TGCGCCAGCTCCCCAACCCCTGGCGCTGAAGCTTTCTTT. Translating gives CASSPTPGAEAFF. V is TRBV5-1 and J is TRBJ1-1; D is ambiguous. V gave up 7 bases and J gave up 6 bases, with 16 bases separating them. This CDR3 is 13 amino acids long. In germline, CDR1 is SGHRS, CDR2 YFSETQ.

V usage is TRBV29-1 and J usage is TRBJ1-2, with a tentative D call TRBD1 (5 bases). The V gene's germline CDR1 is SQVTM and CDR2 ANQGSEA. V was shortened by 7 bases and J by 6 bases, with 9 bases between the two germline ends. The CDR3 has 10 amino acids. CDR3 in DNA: TGCAGCGGCGGGGACGATGGCTACACCTTC. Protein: CSGGDDGYTF.

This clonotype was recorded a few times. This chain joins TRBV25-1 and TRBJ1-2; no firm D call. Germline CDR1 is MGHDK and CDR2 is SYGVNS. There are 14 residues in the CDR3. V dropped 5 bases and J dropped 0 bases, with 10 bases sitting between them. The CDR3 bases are TGTGCCAGCAGTCCTCAGAGATCTAACTATGGCTACACCTTC. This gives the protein CASSPQRSNYGYTF.

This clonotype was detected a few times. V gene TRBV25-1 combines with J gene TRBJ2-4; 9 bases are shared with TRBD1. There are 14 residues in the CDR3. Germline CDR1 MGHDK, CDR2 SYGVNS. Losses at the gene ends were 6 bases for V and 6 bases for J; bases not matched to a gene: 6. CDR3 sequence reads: CASSHGTGINIQYF. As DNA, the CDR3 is TGTGCCAGCAGCCATGGGACAGGGATAAACATTCAGTACTTC. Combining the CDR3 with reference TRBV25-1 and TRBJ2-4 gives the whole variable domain EADIYQTPRYLVIGTGKKITLECSQTMGHDKMYWYQQDPGMELHLIHYSYGVNSTEKGDLSSESTVSRIRTEHFPLTLESARPSHTSQYLCASSHGTGINIQYFGAGTRLSVL.

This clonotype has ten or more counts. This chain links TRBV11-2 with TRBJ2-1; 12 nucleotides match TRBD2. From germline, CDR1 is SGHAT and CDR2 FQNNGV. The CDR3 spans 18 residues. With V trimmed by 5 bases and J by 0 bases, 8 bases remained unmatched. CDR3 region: CASSKGLAGPSSYNEQFF. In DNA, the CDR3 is TGTGCCAGCAGCAAGGGACTAGCGGGTCCCAGCTCCTACAATGAGCAGTTCTTC.

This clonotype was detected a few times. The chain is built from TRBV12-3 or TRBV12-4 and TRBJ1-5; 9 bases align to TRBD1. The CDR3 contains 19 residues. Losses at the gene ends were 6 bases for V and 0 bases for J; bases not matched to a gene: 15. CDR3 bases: TGTGCCAGCAGCAAGTCCGGGACAGGGAGCGGTATTAGCAATCAGCCCCAGCATTTT. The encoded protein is CASSKSGTGSGISNQPQHF.

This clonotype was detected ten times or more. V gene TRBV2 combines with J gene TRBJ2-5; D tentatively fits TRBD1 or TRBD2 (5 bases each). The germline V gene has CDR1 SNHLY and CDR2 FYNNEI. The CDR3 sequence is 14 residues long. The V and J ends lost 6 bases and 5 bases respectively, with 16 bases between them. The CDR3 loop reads CASRGTAASETQYF. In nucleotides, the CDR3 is TGTGCCAGCAGGGGGACGGCCGCAAGCGAGACCCAGTACTTC.

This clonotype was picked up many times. The CDR3 loop reads CSVGGSEQFF. CDR3 in DNA: TGCAGCGTTGGAGGATCTGAGCAGTTCTTC. The rearrangement links TRBV29-1 to TRBJ2-1; D is uncertain. The V end was cut by 4 bases, the J end by 9 bases, with 7 bases between. CDR1 and CDR2 from the germline V gene are SQVTM and ANQGSEA. CDR3 length: 10 residues.

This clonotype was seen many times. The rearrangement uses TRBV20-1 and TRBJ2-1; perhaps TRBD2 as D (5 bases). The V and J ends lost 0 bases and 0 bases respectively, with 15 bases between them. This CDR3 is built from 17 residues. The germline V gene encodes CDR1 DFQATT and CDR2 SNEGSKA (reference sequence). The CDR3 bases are TGCAGTGCTAGAGATCCCGCGGGTGGGAGCTCCTACAATGAGCAGTTCTTC. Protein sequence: CSARDPAGGSSYNEQFF.

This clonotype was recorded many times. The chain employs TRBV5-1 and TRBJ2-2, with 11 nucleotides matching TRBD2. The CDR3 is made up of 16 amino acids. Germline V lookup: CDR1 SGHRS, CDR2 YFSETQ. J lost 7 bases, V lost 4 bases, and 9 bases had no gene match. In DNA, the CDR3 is TGCGCCAGCAGCGAAATAGCGGGGGGGCCGGTCGGGGAGCTGTTTTTT. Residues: CASSEIAGGPVGELFF.

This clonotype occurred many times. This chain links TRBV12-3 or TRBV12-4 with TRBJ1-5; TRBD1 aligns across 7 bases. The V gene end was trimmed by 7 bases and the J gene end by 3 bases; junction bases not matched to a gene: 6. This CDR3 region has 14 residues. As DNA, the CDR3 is TGTGCCAGCAATCCCGGGACAGCCAATCAGCCCCAGCATTTT. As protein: CASNPGTANQPQHF.

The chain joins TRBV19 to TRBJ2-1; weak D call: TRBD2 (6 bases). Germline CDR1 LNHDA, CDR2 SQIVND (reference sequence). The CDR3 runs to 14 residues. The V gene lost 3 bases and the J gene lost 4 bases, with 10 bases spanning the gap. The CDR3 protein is CASSMTTRYNEQFF. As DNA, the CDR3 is TGTGCCAGTAGTATGACGACTAGATACAATGAGCAGTTCTTC.

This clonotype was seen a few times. CDR3 residues: CASSLERGQARMKLAKNIQYF. CDR3 DNA: TGTGCCAGCAGCCTCGAGAGGGGGCAAGCCAGGATGAAGCTAGCCAAAAACATTCAGTACTTC. The V and J genes are TRBV11-2 and TRBJ2-4, with 7 positions matching TRBD1. The CDR3 sequence is 21 residues long. Looked up from germline, CDR1 is SGHAT and CDR2 is FQNNGV. V was pared by 5 bases and J by 0 bases, with 22 bases of the junction left unmatched.

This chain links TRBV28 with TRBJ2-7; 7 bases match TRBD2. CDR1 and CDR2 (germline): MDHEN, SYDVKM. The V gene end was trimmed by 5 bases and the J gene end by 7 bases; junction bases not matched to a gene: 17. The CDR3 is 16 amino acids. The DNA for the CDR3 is TGTGCCAGCAGTATCCCTGGGGGAGCGGGAACGGGTGAGCAGTACTTC. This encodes CASSIPGGAGTGEQYF.